This is a list of T cell receptor beta chains from one sample in a study of blood T cell repertoires in COVID-19. Clones were read by immunoSEQ multiplex PCR, and TCRdb kept only the in-frame ones, dropping some. Of roughly 120,000 clones listed, around 80% are singletons. Sequenced material: peripheral blood. The receptor source for this set is a man aged 65 to 79 with acute or convalescent COVID-19. Each CDR3 is given with its conserved first and last residue. D genes are given only for firm matches. Clone size is stated in some rows and not others, as once, few, many or a class when expanded.

D gene,J gene,V gene,clone size,CDR3 DNA,CDR3 protein
.,TRBJ2-2,TRBV28,.,TGTGCCAGCACTCCAATAAGAGGAGGGAAGGTCCCAATCGGGGAGCTGTTTTTT,CASTPIRGGKVPIGELFF
.,TRBJ1-5,TRBV29-1,.,TGCAGCGTTTGCTGGGGCGACAATCAGCCCCAGCATTTT,CSVCWGDNQPQHF
.,TRBJ2-7,TRBV5-5,few,TGTGCCAGCAGCTTTGATAGCTACGAGCAGTACTTC,CASSFDSYEQYF
TRBD2,TRBJ2-3,TRBV29-1,.,TGCAGCGTTAGCGGGAGCACTAGCACAGATACGCAGTATTTT,CSVSGSTSTDTQYF
TRBD1,TRBJ1-1,TRBV4-1,.,TGCGCCAGCAGCCGGCGACAGGGTTGGGGGACTGAAGCTTTCTTT,CASSRRQGWGTEAFF
TRBD2,TRBJ2-3,TRBV4-1,.,TGCGCCAGCAGCCAAGAAGCTAGCGGGGCGAGCACAGATACGCAGTATTTT,CASSQEASGASTDTQYF
.,TRBJ1-5,TRBV19,.,TGTGCCAGTAGTAACCACTGGGGCCAGCCCCAGCATTTT,CASSNHWGQPQHF
.,TRBJ2-6,TRBV14,.,TGTGCCAGCAGCCCCTGGGGCAGGAACCCCTCTGGGGCCAACGTCCTGACTTTC,CASSPWGRNPSGANVLTF
.,TRBJ1-1,TRBV10-2,.,TGCGCCAGCAGTGACAAAGGGGGGGGCATGAACACTGAAGCTTTCTTT,CASSDKGGGMNTEAFF
.,TRBJ2-2,TRBV5-4,.,TGTGCCAGCAGCTTGTCACAGGGAGGGGCCGGGGAGCTGTTTTTT,CASSLSQGGAGELFF
.,TRBJ1-3,TRBV9,few,TGTGCCAGCAGCCCTCCCCCGACAGTTTTTTCCTCTGGAAACACCATATATTTT,CASSPPPTVFSSGNTIYF
TRBD2,TRBJ2-3,TRBV10-1,.,TGCGCCAGCAGTGCAGGTAGCGGGGGGAGAAGTACGCAGTATTTT,CASSAGSGGRSTQYF
.,TRBJ1-2,TRBV5-1,.,TGCGCCAGCAGCTTGACGGGGAGATCGGGCTATGGCTACACCTTC,CASSLTGRSGYGYTF
TRBD2,TRBJ2-2,TRBV3-1/TRBV3-2,.,TGTGCCAGCAGCCTCCGTCGGACTAGCGGGGGTACCGGGGAGCTGTTTTTT,CASSLRRTSGGTGELFF
.,TRBJ2-5,TRBV5-1,.,TGCGCCAGCAGCCAGAACGACTGGGAAGAGACCCAGTACTTC,CASSQNDWEETQYF
.,TRBJ1-6,TRBV18,.,TGTGCCTGTTCCGGACAGCTTAATTCACCCCTCCACTTT,CACSGQLNSPLHF
TRBD1,TRBJ1-2,TRBV6-5,.,TGTGCCAGCAGGGAGACAGGGATCGATGGCTACACCTTC,CASRETGIDGYTF
.,TRBJ1-1,TRBV6-1,.,TGTGCCAGCAGTGAAGTTTTGACCCAGACGGGAACTGAAGCTTTCTTT,CASSEVLTQTGTEAFF
.,TRBJ1-5,TRBV28,.,TGTGCCAGCAGTTTCCCCACGGGCGGGGGGCGGTATAGCAATCAGCCCCAGCATTTT,CASSFPTGGGRYSNQPQHF
.,TRBJ1-2,TRBV6-6,.,TGTGCCAGCAGTTACTGGGCGACAGCTAACTATGGCTACACCTTC,CASSYWATANYGYTF
TRBD2,TRBJ2-1,TRBV7-8,.,TGTGCCAGCAGCGGAGGACCGGGGGGTGGGAATGAGCAGTTCTTC,CASSGGPGGGNEQFF
.,TRBJ2-2,TRBV6-1,.,TGTGCCAGCAGTGAAGCTACTACCTTCGCGAACACCGGGGAGCTGTTTTTT,CASSEATTFANTGELFF
TRBD1,TRBJ1-5,TRBV5-4,.,TGTGCCAGCAGCCCGGGACAGAATCAGCCCCAGCATTTT,CASSPGQNQPQHF
.,TRBJ1-6,TRBV7-9,.,TGTGCCAGCAGCCCCCCCTCCGGTCCCCTCCACTTT,CASSPPSGPLHF
TRBD1,TRBJ2-3,TRBV5-1,.,TGCGCCAGCAAGTCCGGACAGGCAAGAGATACGCAGTATTTT,CASKSGQARDTQYF
TRBD1,TRBJ1-4,TRBV30,few,TGTGCCTGGAGTGTACGCTACAGGGGGTCGCGGGTATCTAATGAAAAACTGTTTTTT,CAWSVRYRGSRVSNEKLFF
TRBD1,TRBJ1-5,TRBV18,medium-sized,TGTGCCAGCTCACAGACAGGGGAACAGCCCCAGCATTTT,CASSQTGEQPQHF
TRBD1,TRBJ2-7,TRBV3-1/TRBV3-2,.,TGTGCCAGCAGCCAAGTTCTGTGGACAGGGGGCTACGAGCAGTACTTC,CASSQVLWTGGYEQYF
TRBD1,TRBJ1-1,TRBV28,once,TGTGCCAGCAGTTCTGTCGGGACAGGCACTGAAGCTTTCTTT,CASSSVGTGTEAFF